These T cell receptor beta chains were read from a single sample in a study of blood T cell repertoires in COVID-19. This table comes from immunoSEQ multiplex PCR, and its TCRdb copy is limited to in-frame clones, with some not included. The repertoire includes a few hundred thousand clones, roughly 86% of them detected once, and roughly a tenth sits in the top ten. The specimen was PBMCs or T cells enriched from blood (not recorded which). The source is a woman in her twenties or thirties who had recovered from COVID-19. CDR3s include the opening cysteine and the closing phenylalanine or tryptophan. Each record gives: J gene, D gene, clone size, V gene, CDR3 DNA, CDR3 protein. A D gene is named only where the DNA matches it firmly. Part of the rows lack a size; the others show once, few, many or a class for expanded clones.

J: TRBJ2-5; D: -; size: -; V: TRBV7-2; DNA: TGTGCCAGCAGCTTATGGACAGAGGAAGAGACCCAGTACTTC; CDR3: CASSLWTEEETQYF
J: TRBJ2-1; D: TRBD2; size: -; V: TRBV6-6; DNA: TGTGCCAGCACCATACCCACAGCGGGAGGGGACAATGAGCAGTTCTTC; CDR3: CASTIPTAGGDNEQFF
J: TRBJ1-1; D: -; size: -; V: TRBV7-6; DNA: TGTGCCAGCAGCTTAGGTCCGATGAGCACTGAAGCTTTCTTT; CDR3: CASSLGPMSTEAFF
J: TRBJ2-1; D: TRBD2; size: -; V: TRBV5-4; DNA: TGTGCCAGCAGCTCGGGGGGACTAGCGGGTTACAATGAGCAGTTCTTC; CDR3: CASSSGGLAGYNEQFF
J: TRBJ2-2; D: -; size: -; V: TRBV27; DNA: TGTGCCAGCAGTTTCCCCTCAGGTTATAGCACCGGGGAGCTGTTTTTT; CDR3: CASSFPSGYSTGELFF
J: TRBJ1-5; D: -; size: -; V: TRBV7-9; DNA: TGTGCCAGCAGCCTGGATTTAGAGGGTCAGCCCCAGCATTTT; CDR3: CASSLDLEGQPQHF
J: TRBJ1-1; D: -; size: -; V: TRBV5-1; DNA: TGCGCCAGCAGCTTCGGGTTCACTGAAGCTTTCTTT; CDR3: CASSFGFTEAFF
J: TRBJ2-7; D: -; size: -; V: TRBV5-4; DNA: TGTGCCAGCAGCCCACAGACAAGTAACTACGAGCAGTACTTC; CDR3: CASSPQTSNYEQYF
J: TRBJ2-1; D: TRBD2; size: -; V: TRBV11-1; DNA: TGTGCCAGCAGCTTACTAGCGGCCTACAATGAGCAGTTCTTC; CDR3: CASSLLAAYNEQFF
J: TRBJ2-1; D: TRBD2; size: -; V: TRBV27; DNA: TGTGCCAGCAGTTACCTTACCCTAGCGGGAGCTCGCCACAATGAGCAGTTCTTC; CDR3: CASSYLTLAGARHNEQFF
J: TRBJ2-1; D: TRBD1; size: once; V: TRBV9; DNA: TGTGCCAGCAGCCCGGAAGTAGCCAGGGGGCGTAATGAGCAGTTCTTC; CDR3: CASSPEVARGRNEQFF
J: TRBJ2-1; D: -; size: -; V: TRBV9; DNA: TGTGCCAGCAGCAGCCGCGTACAGGGCAATGAGCAGTTCTTC; CDR3: CASSSRVQGNEQFF
J: TRBJ2-1; D: TRBD1; size: -; V: TRBV27; DNA: TGTGCCAGCAGTTTGGGCAGGGTTTTAGACTGGGACAGAAACACCTACTCCTACAATGAGCAGTTCTTC; CDR3: CASSLGRVLDWDRNTYSYNEQFF
J: TRBJ2-1; D: TRBD2; size: -; V: TRBV3-1/TRBV3-2; DNA: TGTGCCAGCAGCCAAGGACTAGCGAGTTCCTACAATGAGCAGTTCTTC; CDR3: CASSQGLASSYNEQFF
J: TRBJ2-2; D: -; size: -; V: TRBV2; DNA: TGTGCCAGCATACGGAGTGCCGGGGAGCTGTTTTTT; CDR3: CASIRSAGELFF
J: TRBJ1-1; D: -; size: -; V: TRBV13; DNA: TGTGCCAGCAGCTTAGGGAGGGGGATGAACACTGAAGCTTTCTTT; CDR3: CASSLGRGMNTEAFF
J: TRBJ1-2; D: TRBD1; size: -; V: TRBV18; DNA: TGTGCCAGCTCACTCCCAGGGGGCCCTGGCTACACCTTC; CDR3: CASSLPGGPGYTF
J: TRBJ1-5; D: -; size: -; V: TRBV30; DNA: TGTCCCCCTGGACACTATAGCAATCAGCCCCAGCATTTT; CDR3: CPPGHYSNQPQHF
J: TRBJ2-2; D: -; size: -; V: TRBV2; DNA: TGTGCCAGCAGTTGGTCCGGGAACGGGGATAAGGCCGGGGAGCTGTTTTTT; CDR3: CASSWSGNGDKAGELFF
J: TRBJ2-7; D: -; size: once; V: TRBV5-1; DNA: TGCGCCAGCAGCCCACGGCTAGGACAGACGATCTCCTACGAGCAGTACTTC; CDR3: CASSPRLGQTISYEQYF
J: TRBJ2-7; D: TRBD2; size: -; V: TRBV5-1; DNA: TGCGCCAGCAGCTACGGGACTAGCGGGAGTAGGCAGTACTTC; CDR3: CASSYGTSGSRQYF
J: TRBJ2-7; D: -; size: -; V: TRBV29-1; DNA: TGCAGCGTTGAGGTGCCAGAAGCCTACGAGCAGTACTTC; CDR3: CSVEVPEAYEQYF
J: TRBJ2-7; D: TRBD1; size: -; V: TRBV13; DNA: TGTGCCAGCAGCTTAAGCAGGGGGTCCTACGAGCAGTACTTC; CDR3: CASSLSRGSYEQYF
J: TRBJ1-1; D: -; size: -; V: TRBV6-5; DNA: TGTGCCAGCGCCTATAACACTGAAGCTTTCTTT; CDR3: CASAYNTEAFF
J: TRBJ2-3; D: -; size: -; V: TRBV4-3; DNA: TGCGCCAGCAGCCAAGATCACTTCCCTGGTGATACGCAGTATTTT; CDR3: CASSQDHFPGDTQYF
J: TRBJ1-3; D: -; size: -; V: TRBV5-5; DNA: TGTGCCAGCAGCTTGTTCCTCTCGGGGGACTCTGGAAACACCATATATTTT; CDR3: CASSLFLSGDSGNTIYF
J: TRBJ1-4; D: -; size: -; V: TRBV6-5; DNA: TGTGCCAGCCGAACGGGGGGGGATAGTGAAAAACTGTTTTTT; CDR3: CASRTGGDSEKLFF
J: TRBJ2-6; D: -; size: -; V: TRBV19; DNA: TGTGCCAGTAGTGCAGCGGATTCCTATCGGACTTTC; CDR3: CASSAADSYRTF
J: TRBJ1-2; D: -; size: -; V: TRBV25-1; DNA: TGTGCCAGCAGTGGAGATTATGGCTACACCTTC; CDR3: CASSGDYGYTF
J: TRBJ2-5; D: TRBD2; size: -; V: TRBV9; DNA: TGTGCCAGCAGCCCAAGACTAGCGGAGTACCAAGAGACCCAGTACTTC; CDR3: CASSPRLAEYQETQYF
J: TRBJ1-2; D: TRBD1; size: -; V: TRBV6-5; DNA: TGTGCCAGCAGCAGGGACAGTCAATACTATGGCTACACCTTC; CDR3: CASSRDSQYYGYTF
J: TRBJ2-7; D: TRBD2; size: -; V: TRBV5-1; DNA: TGCGCCAGCAGCTTGGGTGGGACTAACGAGCAGTACTTC; CDR3: CASSLGGTNEQYF
J: TRBJ1-1; D: -; size: few; V: TRBV7-9; DNA: TGTGCCAGCAGCGAGACAGTGAACACTGAAGCTTTCTTT; CDR3: CASSETVNTEAFF
J: TRBJ1-2; D: -; size: few; V: TRBV6-5; DNA: TGTGCCAGCAGTCGCGCGGATATGGTGGGCTACACCTTC; CDR3: CASSRADMVGYTF
J: TRBJ2-3; D: TRBD2; size: -; V: TRBV4-2; DNA: TGTGCCAGCAGCCAAGTTATAGGACTAGATGCAGATACGCAGTATTTT; CDR3: CASSQVIGLDADTQYF
J: TRBJ1-4; D: -; size: -; V: TRBV6-1; DNA: TGTGCCAGCAGTCGGACAGTGACTAATGAAAAACTGTTTTTT; CDR3: CASSRTVTNEKLFF
J: TRBJ2-7; D: -; size: -; V: TRBV15; DNA: TGTGCCACCAGCAGAGAGTACATCCCCCTGGGAGCGGCCAATTACGAGCAGTACTTC; CDR3: CATSREYIPLGAANYEQYF
J: TRBJ2-2; D: -; size: -; V: TRBV29-1; DNA: TGCAGCGTTCAGGACTGGACCTCCGGGGAGCTGTTTTTT; CDR3: CSVQDWTSGELFF
J: TRBJ2-2; D: -; size: -; V: TRBV6-4; DNA: TGTGCCAGCAGTGAATTCGGACTGGCCGGGGAGCTGTTTTTT; CDR3: CASSEFGLAGELFF
J: TRBJ1-5; D: -; size: -; V: TRBV29-1; DNA: TGCAGCGTGAGCCTTGGACAGCAGTATCAGCCCCAGCATTTT; CDR3: CSVSLGQQYQPQHF
J: TRBJ2-2; D: -; size: -; V: TRBV19; DNA: TGTGCCGCAAACCAACAGGGTGCCGGGGAGCTGTTTTTT; CDR3: CAANQQGAGELFF
J: TRBJ2-6; D: TRBD1; size: -; V: TRBV7-7; DNA: TGTGCTAGCAGCCTAGGACAGGGGGGCGCTGGGGCCAACGTCCTGACTTTC; CDR3: CASSLGQGGAGANVLTF
J: TRBJ2-7; D: TRBD2; size: -; V: TRBV5-8; DNA: TGTGCCAGCAGCTTGTTGGGCATAGCGGGGGAATACGAGCAGTACTTC; CDR3: CASSLLGIAGEYEQYF
J: TRBJ2-2; D: -; size: -; V: TRBV28; DNA: TGTGCCAGCAGCTCCGGAGGGTACACCGGGGAGCTGTTTTTT; CDR3: CASSSGGYTGELFF
J: TRBJ1-6; D: TRBD1; size: -; V: TRBV6-4; DNA: TGTGCCAGTACTAGGGACAGCCAAAATAATTCACCCCTCCACTTT; CDR3: CASTRDSQNNSPLHF
J: TRBJ1-4; D: -; size: -; V: TRBV6-1; DNA: TGTGCCAGCAGTGTAACCCTGGTAGGGAGTAATGAAAAACTGTTTTTT; CDR3: CASSVTLVGSNEKLFF
J: TRBJ1-2; D: TRBD1; size: -; V: TRBV6-5; DNA: TGTGCCAGCAGTTACTCGATAGAGGACAGGGTCAACGGCTACACCTTC; CDR3: CASSYSIEDRVNGYTF
J: TRBJ2-1; D: -; size: -; V: TRBV9; DNA: TGTGCCAGCAGCGCCCCCCCGCGGCTTGAGCAGTTCTTC; CDR3: CASSAPPRLEQFF
J: TRBJ1-1; D: -; size: -; V: TRBV6-6; DNA: TGTGCCAGCAGTTACCTTTCGGGCGGCACGGGGATTAGCCTTTTT; CDR3: CASSYLSGGTGISLF